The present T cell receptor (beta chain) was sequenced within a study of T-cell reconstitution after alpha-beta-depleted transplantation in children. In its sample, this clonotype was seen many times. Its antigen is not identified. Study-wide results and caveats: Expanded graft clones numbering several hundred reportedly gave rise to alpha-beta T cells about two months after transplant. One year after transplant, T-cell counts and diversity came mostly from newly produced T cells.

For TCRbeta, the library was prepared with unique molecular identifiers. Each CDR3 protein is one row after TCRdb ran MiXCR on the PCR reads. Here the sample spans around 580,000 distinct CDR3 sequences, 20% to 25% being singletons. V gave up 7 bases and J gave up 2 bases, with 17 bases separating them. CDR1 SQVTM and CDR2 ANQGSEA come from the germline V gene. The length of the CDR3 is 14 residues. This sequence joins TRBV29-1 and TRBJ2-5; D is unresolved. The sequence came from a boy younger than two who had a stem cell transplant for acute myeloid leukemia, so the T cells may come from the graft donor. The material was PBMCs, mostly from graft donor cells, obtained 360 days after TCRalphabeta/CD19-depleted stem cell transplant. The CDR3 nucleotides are TGCAGCGGTGCACCCCTAAACAGTCAAGAGACCCAGTACTTC. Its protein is CSGAPLNSQETQYF. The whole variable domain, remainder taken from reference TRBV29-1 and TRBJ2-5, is SAVISQKPSRDICQRGTSLTIQCQVDSQVTMMFWYRQQPGQSLTLIATANQGSEATYESGFVIDKFPISRPNLTFSTLTVSNMSPEDSSIYLCSGAPLNSQETQYFGPGTRLLVL.